The text below deals with one T cell receptor beta chain. A single record per CDR3 protein comes from TCRdb applying MiXCR to the RT-PCR reads. The sample contains just under 550,000 distinct CDR3 sequences, less than 25% of which appear only once. The data were obtained in a study of response to subunit inactivated influenza vaccine. This CDR3 has 17 amino acids. V gave up 6 bases and J gave up 2 bases; unmatched junction bases: 9. These data are also associated with another study on T cells expressing NK-cell markers. That work adds: Beta-chain TCR cDNA was generated via 5'RACE template switching with UMIs. Eight donors were sequenced, seven testing HCMV-seropositive and one testing seronegative. In several donors, dominant clonotypes made up about 28.3-65% of CD3+CD56-NKG2C+ cells.

Sample: CD4+ T cells sorted from PBMCs, taken about 13 days after vaccination. This chain joins TRBV12-3 or TRBV12-4 and TRBJ2-3, with 12 bases aligning to TRBD2. The TCR sequence derives from a man aged 50-59 years who received an inactivated influenza vaccine. CDR3 sequence: CASRSRTSGVNTDTQYF. DNA of the CDR3: TGTGCCAGCAGATCCCGGACTAGCGGGGTGAACACAGATACGCAGTATTTT.